The 16 T cell receptor beta chains given below trace back to one sample, sequenced in a study of response to subunit inactivated influenza vaccine. TCRdb re-called the RT-PCR reads with MiXCR, one entry per CDR3 protein. The data hold under 550,000 distinct CDR3 sequences, with approximately 7.6% observed a single time. This sample comprised PBMCs from blood, obtained roughly 24 months after vaccination. These TCRs come from a man aged 45 to 75 who received an inactivated influenza vaccine.

Ten or more counts support this clonotype. This rearrangement joins TRBV3-1 to TRBJ2-7; a possible D gene is TRBD1 (6 bases). The CDR3 sequence is 14 residues long. Germline CDR1 reads LGHDT; CDR2 reads YNNKEL (reference sequence). V was cut by 2 bases and J by 2 bases, with 10 bases left in between. CDR3 in DNA: TGTGCCAGCAGCCAACTCAGGGGACCCTACGAGCAGTACTTC. Translation: CASSQLRGPYEQYF.

The chain joins TRBV5-5 to TRBJ1-2, with TRBD1 identical over 8 bases. With 7 bases clipped from V and 4 bases from J, the junction kept 18 bases outside the gene matches. The CDR3 loop spans 17 amino acids. CDR1 and CDR2 from the germline V gene are SGHKS and YYEKEE (reference sequence). CDR3 coding DNA: TGTGCCAGCCTCCGCCGGTCAGGGGGCGCGATGGGCTATGGCTACACCTTC. Translated: CASLRRSGGAMGYGYTF.

This clonotype was seen only a few times. The rearrangement links TRBV6-2 or TRBV6-3 to TRBJ1-1; weak D call: TRBD1 (5 bases). The V end was cut by 0 bases, the J end by 8 bases, with 13 bases between. Germline CDR1 MNHEY, CDR2 SVGEGT. This CDR3 is 14 amino acids long. The CDR3 here is CASSYSEHRSEAFF. CDR3 DNA sequence: TGTGCCAGCAGTTACTCGGAACACAGGTCGGAAGCTTTCTTT.

This clonotype was seen a few times. The chain carries TRBV20-1 and TRBJ2-3; 8 bases are a match to TRBD2. CDR3 length: 15 residues. Germline V gene lookup returns CDR1 DFQATT and CDR2 SNEGSKA (reference sequence). V was pared by 0 bases and J by 3 bases, with 5 bases of the junction left unmatched. The CDR3 region is CSARDRRLATDTQYF. As DNA, the CDR3 is TGCAGTGCTAGAGATCGTCGACTAGCGACAGATACGCAGTATTTT.

This clonotype has ten or more counts. V gene TRBV29-1 combines with J gene TRBJ2-1, with 7 bases fitting TRBD1. The V gene end was trimmed by 4 bases and the J gene end by 12 bases; junction bases not matched to a gene: 9. This CDR3 has 12 amino acids. CDR1 SQVTM and CDR2 ANQGSEA come from the germline V gene. CDR3 nucleotide sequence: TGCAGCGTTGGCGTCGGGACAGTCGGGCAGTTCTTC. It codes for CSVGVGTVGQFF.

This clonotype appeared a few times. The J gene is TRBJ2-1, the V gene TRBV7-8; TRBD2 matches 9 bases. Looked up from germline, CDR1 is SGHVS and CDR2 is FQNEAQ. The CDR3 extends over 16 amino acids. With 1 base clipped from V and 4 bases from J, the junction kept 5 bases outside the gene matches. The CDR3 loop reads CASSLGPSGMYNEQFF. As DNA, the CDR3 is TGTGCCAGCAGCTTAGGTCCTAGCGGGATGTACAATGAGCAGTTCTTC.

As concerns this clonotype: This may be a read error: a much more frequent sequence differs by one nucleotide. The V call is TRBV29-1, the J call TRBJ2-1; D remains unclear. CDR1 and CDR2 from the germline V gene are SQVTM and ANQGSEA. This CDR3 comprises 10 residues. The CDR3 DNA reads as TGCAGCGTGGGGAAAAATGAGAAGTTCTTC. Encoded protein: CSVGKNEKFF.

The chain joins TRBV4-2 to TRBJ2-6; the D gene is possibly TRBD1 (7 bases). The V end was cut by 3 bases, the J end by 10 bases, with 22 bases between. Germline assignment: CDR1 LGHNA and CDR2 YNFKEQ. There are 17 residues in the CDR3. The CDR3 DNA reads TGTGCCAGCAGCCAGAATTTTGCGGGACAGAGGGGGAACGTCCTGACTTTC. It specifies CASSQNFAGQRGNVLTF.

This clonotype showed up just a few times. The genes are TRBV4-3 and TRBJ2-2, with D maybe TRBD1 (5 bases). Trimming shortened V by 3 bases and J by 2 bases, and 13 bases separated the two germline ends. This CDR3 region has 16 residues. Germline CDR1 is LGHNA and CDR2 is YSLEER. In DNA, the CDR3 is TGCGCCAGCAGCCAGATTAAGCAGGGAAACACCGGGGAGCTGTTTTTT. This encodes CASSQIKQGNTGELFF.

The chain joins TRBV7-2 to TRBJ2-1, with D perhaps TRBD2 (5 bases). Germline-derived CDR1 and CDR2 are SGHTA and FQGNSA. Between the trimmed V and J ends, which lost 2 bases and 4 bases, there was a span of 12 bases. The CDR3 extends over 15 amino acids. Here the CDR3 reads CASSLRGPLYNEQFF. The CDR3 nucleotides read TGTGCCAGCAGCTTACGAGGGCCCCTATACAATGAGCAGTTCTTC.

This clonotype was seen ten or more times. The genes are TRBV7-6 and TRBJ2-3, with 7 bases aligning to TRBD2. J gave up 6 bases and V 4 bases, and 16 bases lay outside the gene matches. Germline V gene data show CDR1 as SGHVS and CDR2 as FNYEAQ. CDR3 length: 17 residues. CDR3 sequence: CASSSGVGGRLADTQYF. The CDR3 DNA sequence: TGTGCCAGCAGCTCGGGTGTGGGCGGGAGACTCGCCGATACGCAGTATTTT.

The chain links TRBV29-1 to TRBJ1-2, with D unclear. The germline V gene has CDR1 SQVTM and CDR2 ANQGSEA. V was cut by 2 bases and J by 1 base, with 8 bases left in between. The CDR3 totals 13 residues. Here the CDR3 DNA reads TGCAGCGTTGAATTTTCCGATAACTATGGCTACACCTTC. The encoded protein is CSVEFSDNYGYTF.

This clonotype was observed a few times. This chain links TRBV10-2 with TRBJ2-6; TRBD1 is a possible D gene (5 bases). This CDR3 spans 16 amino acids. Germline loops: CDR1 WSHSY, CDR2 SAAADI. Trimming took 4 bases from V and 0 from J, leaving 10 bases between them. DNA for the CDR3: TGCGCCAGCAGTGGCAGGGCCAACTCTGGGGCCAACGTCCTGACTTTC. It is translated as CASSGRANSGANVLTF.

This clonotype was counted only a few times. The chain joins TRBV14 to TRBJ2-3; 7 bases agree with TRBD2. The CDR3 extends over 12 amino acids. The ends lost 5 bases at V and 5 bases at J; junction bases unmatched: 1. CDR1 and CDR2 (germline): SGHDN, FVKESK. The CDR3 loop reads CASSSSGDTQYF. The CDR3 DNA sequence: TGTGCCAGCAGCTCTAGCGGAGATACGCAGTATTTT. Full variable domain (remainder filled in from reference TRBV14 and TRBJ2-3): EAGVTQFPSHSVIEKGQTVTLRCDPISGHDNLYWYRRVMGKEIKFLLHFVKESKQDESGMPNNRFLAERTGGTYSTLKVQPAELEDSGVYFCASSSSGDTQYFGPGTRLTVL.

CDR3 nucleotide sequence: TGCGCCAGCAGCGGAACAGGGTCCCGCACAGATACGCAGTATTTT. The encoded protein is CASSGTGSRTDTQYF. This rearrangement joins TRBV5-1 to TRBJ2-3; weak D call: TRBD1 (6 bases). The V end lost 4 bases, the J end lost 1 base, and 13 bases lay between the germline ends. The CDR3 runs 15 residues. Germline CDR1 reads SGHRS; CDR2 reads YFSETQ.

The V and J genes are TRBV20-1 and TRBJ2-3; 8 bases map to TRBD2. V was clipped by 3 bases and J by 5 bases; unmatched bases: 7. Germline V gene sequence: CDR1 DFQATT, CDR2 SNEGSKA (reference sequence). This CDR3 comprises 14 residues. The CDR3 DNA is TGCAGTGCTAGCGGGAGGGCCTTTGTAGATACGCAGTATTTT. It translates to CSASGRAFVDTQYF.